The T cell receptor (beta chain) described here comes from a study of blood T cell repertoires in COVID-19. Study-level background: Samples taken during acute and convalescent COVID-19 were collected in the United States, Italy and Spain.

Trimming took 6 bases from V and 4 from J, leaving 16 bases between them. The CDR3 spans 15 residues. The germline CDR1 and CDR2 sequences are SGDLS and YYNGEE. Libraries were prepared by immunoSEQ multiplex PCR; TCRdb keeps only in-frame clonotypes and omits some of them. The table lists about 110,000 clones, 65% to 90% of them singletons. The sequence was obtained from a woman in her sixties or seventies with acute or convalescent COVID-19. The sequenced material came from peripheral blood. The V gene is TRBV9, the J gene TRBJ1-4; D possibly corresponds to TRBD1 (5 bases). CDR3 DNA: TGTGCCAGCACCCCCCGTGGAGGGGATAATGAAAAACTGTTTTTT. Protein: CASTPRGGDNEKLFF.